This TCR beta chain is from a study of blood T cell repertoires in COVID-19. Study background: T cells, B-cell-depleted T cells, or PBMCs supplied cDNA or gDNA.

The CDR3 contains 16 residues. V gave up 4 bases and J gave up 6 bases; unmatched junction bases: 12. In germline, CDR1 is MDHEN, CDR2 SYDVKM. TCRdb's table, derived via immunoSEQ multiplex PCR, lists solely in-frame clones and lacks some. This table holds approximately 51,000 clones, around 85% found once. This rearrangement joins TRBV28 to TRBJ1-1, with TRBD1 identical over 9 bases. Sequencing was carried out using peripheral blood. The origin of this receptor is a human donor in a cohort sampled during active COVID-19. The CDR3 loop reads CASSSPLGTGPPEAFF. CDR3 bases: TGTGCCAGCAGTTCCCCTTTGGGGACAGGGCCCCCTGAAGCTTTCTTT.